These T cell receptor beta chains were read from a single sample in a study of T cell repertoires in cytomegalovirus infection. TCRdb called the reads again in MiXCR, with one record for every CDR3 protein. The sample lists hundreds of thousands of distinct CDR3 sequences; about 33% were seen once. No antigens are known for them. This sample comprised cultured PBMCs, obtained from culture after CMV antigen stimulation. The receptors come from a human donor in good health (CMV status not recorded). Some clones in this sample may be carry-over from other donors' samples. CDR3s include the opening cysteine and the closing phenylalanine or tryptophan. D genes are given only for firm matches. Size is stated for part of the rows, as once, few or many counts, or as a class when the clone is expanded.

>few|TRBV12-3/TRBV12-4|TRBJ2-5|TRBD2
TGTGCCAGCACTTTAGCGGGAGGGAGGGAGACCCAGTACTTC
CASTLAGGRETQYF
>-|TRBV19|TRBJ2-2|-
TGTGCCAGTAGTATCTTTAGCGGGAACACCGGGGAGCTGTTTTTT
CASSIFSGNTGELFF
>-|TRBV24-1|TRBJ2-3|TRBD2
TGTGCCACCAGTGGTACTAGCGGCTGGACAGATACGCTGTATTTT
CATSGTSGWTDTLYF
>few|TRBV12-5|TRBJ2-1|-
TGTGCTAGTGGTTTGGGGCCCCAAACCACAGGGTTAAAATTCCATGAGCAGTTCTTC
CASGLGPQTTGLKFHEQFF
>-|TRBV4-3|TRBJ2-2|-
TGCGCCAGCAGCCAAGAGACGGGAGCGTTAACCGGGGAGCTGTTTTTT
CASSQETGALTGELFF
>-|TRBV7-9|TRBJ2-7|TRBD1
TGTGCCAGCAGCCGATCTCTGATGACAGGGGGCTCCTACGAGCAGTACTTC
CASSRSLMTGGSYEQYF
>few|TRBV12-5|TRBJ1-2|-
TGTGCTAGTGGTTCCGACACGCTCTATGGCTACACCTTC
CASGSDTLYGYTF
>many|TRBV27|TRBJ1-1|-
TGTGCCAGCAGTTCCTCGTTAGGCACCCGGAGGACTGAAGCTTTCTTT
CASSSSLGTRRTEAFF
>-|TRBV28|TRBJ1-2|-
TGTGCCAGCAGTTTCGGGGACCGGGGAAACTATGGCTACACCTTC
CASSFGDRGNYGYTF
>-|TRBV5-4|TRBJ2-2|TRBD1
TGTGCCAGCAGCCCCTTAGGACAGGGAAGCACCGGGGAGCTGTTTTTT
CASSPLGQGSTGELFF
>many|TRBV7-2|TRBJ2-1|-
TGTGCCAGCAGCTTAGGGGTGGGGAGGCCGGGGAATGAGCAGTTCTTC
CASSLGVGRPGNEQFF
>once|TRBV28|TRBJ1-1|-
TGTGCCAGCAGTCTACGTCTGGGGGATTTTACCACTGAAGCTTTCTTT
CASSLRLGDFTTEAFF
>-|TRBV12-3/TRBV12-4|TRBJ2-7|TRBD1
TGTGCCAGCAGTTCAGGACAGGGTGTTCGGGAGCAGTACTTC
CASSSGQGVREQYF
>many|TRBV6-1|TRBJ1-2|-
TGTGCCAGCAGTTCGTCCTTTCCGGGACCCAGGAAGGGCAGTGGTTATGGCTACACCTTC
CASSSSFPGPRKGSGYGYTF
>-|TRBV19|TRBJ1-1|-
TGTGCCAGTAACCTCCCCGGGACTGACGAAGCTTTCTTT
CASNLPGTDEAFF
>-|TRBV19|TRBJ2-2|TRBD2
TGTGCCAGCAAAAGCGGGAGAATTGACGGGGAGCTGTTTTTT
CASKSGRIDGELFF
>few|TRBV11-3|TRBJ2-3|TRBD1
TGTGCCAGCAGTACCGGGACAGGGGACACAGATACGCAGTATTTT
CASSTGTGDTDTQYF
>few|TRBV28|TRBJ1-1|TRBD1
TGTGCCAGCAGTCCTTCGACAGGGATGATGGGGACTGAAGCTTTCTTT
CASSPSTGMMGTEAFF
>few|TRBV11-2|TRBJ1-5|-
TGTGCCAGCAGCTTAGGAGTCCAGGGGAGCAATCAGCCCCAGCATTTT
CASSLGVQGSNQPQHF
>few|TRBV7-2|TRBJ1-2|-
TGTGCCAGCAGCCCGGACCGTACTAACTATGGCTACACCTTC
CASSPDRTNYGYTF
>-|TRBV11-1|TRBJ1-1|-
TGTGCCAGCAGCTTTGCCAGCCAGCTAAAAGACGTGAACACTGAAGCTTTCTTT
CASSFASQLKDVNTEAFF
>few|TRBV19|TRBJ2-1|TRBD1
TGTGCCAGTTGGGACAGGGGAGCGTATGAGCAGTTCTTC
CASWDRGAYEQFF
>few|TRBV4-2|TRBJ2-3|-
TGTGCCAGCAGCCACCTAACGGATATCACAGATACGCAGTATTTT
CASSHLTDITDTQYF
>few|TRBV7-2|TRBJ1-5|-
TGTGCCAGCAGCTCCCGACGGGGGTTCAATCAGCCCCAGCATTTT
CASSSRRGFNQPQHF